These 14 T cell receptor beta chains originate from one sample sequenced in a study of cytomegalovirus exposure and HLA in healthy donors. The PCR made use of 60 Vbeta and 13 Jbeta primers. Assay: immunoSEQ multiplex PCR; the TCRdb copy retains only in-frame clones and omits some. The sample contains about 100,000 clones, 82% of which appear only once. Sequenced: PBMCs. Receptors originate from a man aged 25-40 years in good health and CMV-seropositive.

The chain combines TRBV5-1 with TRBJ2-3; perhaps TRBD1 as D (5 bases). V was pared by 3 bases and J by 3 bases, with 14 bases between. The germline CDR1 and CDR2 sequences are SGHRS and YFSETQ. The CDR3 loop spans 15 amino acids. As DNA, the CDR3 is TGCGCCAGCAGCTCCAGGGTCGACCGTACAGATACGCAGTATTTT. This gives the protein CASSSRVDRTDTQYF.

The CDR3 spells CASSQNREKTQYF. The CDR3 DNA follows: TGCGCCAGCAGCCAAAACAGGGAAAAGACCCAGTACTTC. The rearrangement links TRBV4-1 to TRBJ2-5, with D possibly TRBD1 on 6 matching bases. Germline V CDR1 and CDR2: MGHRA, YSYEKL. V was cut by 2 bases and J by 6 bases, with 10 bases left in between. This CDR3 comprises 13 residues.

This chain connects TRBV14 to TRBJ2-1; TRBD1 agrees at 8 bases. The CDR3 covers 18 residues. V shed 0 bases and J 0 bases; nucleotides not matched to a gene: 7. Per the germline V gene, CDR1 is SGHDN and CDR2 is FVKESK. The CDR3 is CASSQDVRGLGSYNEQFF. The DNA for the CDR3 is TGTGCCAGCAGCCAAGACGTCAGGGGGCTGGGCTCCTACAATGAGCAGTTCTTC.

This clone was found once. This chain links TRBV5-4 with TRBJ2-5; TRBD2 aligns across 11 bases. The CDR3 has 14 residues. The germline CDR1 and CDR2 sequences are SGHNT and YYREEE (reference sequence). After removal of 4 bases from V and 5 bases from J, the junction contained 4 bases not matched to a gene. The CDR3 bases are TGTGCCAGCAGCCAGGGACTAGCGGTGGAGACCCAGTACTTC. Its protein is CASSQGLAVETQYF. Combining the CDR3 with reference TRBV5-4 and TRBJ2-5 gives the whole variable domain ETGVTQSPTHLIKTRGQQVTLRCSSQSGHNTVSWYQQALGQGPQFIFQYYREEENGRGNFPPRFSGLQFPNYSSELNVNALELDDSALYLCASSQGLAVETQYFGPGTRLLVL.

This CDR3 is CAWRESSYNSPLHF. The CDR3 nucleotides are TGTGCCTGGAGGGAGAGCTCCTATAATTCACCCCTCCACTTT. This chain uses TRBV30 with TRBJ1-6; D is undetermined. Between the trimmed V and J ends, which lost 3 bases and 0 bases, there was a span of 6 bases. CDR1 GTSNPN and CDR2 SVGIG come from the germline V gene (reference sequence). The CDR3 is 14 residues long.

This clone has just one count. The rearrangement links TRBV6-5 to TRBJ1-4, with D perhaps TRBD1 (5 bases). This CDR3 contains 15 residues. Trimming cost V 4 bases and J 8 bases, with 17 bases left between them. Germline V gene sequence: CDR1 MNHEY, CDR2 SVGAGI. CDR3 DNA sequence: TGTGCCAGCAGTTCCGGGGGGACCCAGAGGGAAAAACTGTTTTTT. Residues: CASSSGGTQREKLFF.

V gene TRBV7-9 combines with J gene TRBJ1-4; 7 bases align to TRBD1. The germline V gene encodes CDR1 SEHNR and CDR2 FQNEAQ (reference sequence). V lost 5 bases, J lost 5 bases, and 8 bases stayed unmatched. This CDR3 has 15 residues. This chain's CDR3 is CASSPGTASNEKLFF. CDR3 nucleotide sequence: TGTGCCAGCAGCCCAGGGACAGCCTCGAATGAAAAACTGTTTTTT. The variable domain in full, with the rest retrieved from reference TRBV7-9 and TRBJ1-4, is DTGVSQNPRHKITKRGQNVTFRCDPISEHNRLYWYRQTLGQGPEFLTYFQNEAQLEKSRLLSDRFSAERPKGSFSTLEIQRTEQGDSAMYLCASSPGTASNEKLFFGSGTQLSVL.

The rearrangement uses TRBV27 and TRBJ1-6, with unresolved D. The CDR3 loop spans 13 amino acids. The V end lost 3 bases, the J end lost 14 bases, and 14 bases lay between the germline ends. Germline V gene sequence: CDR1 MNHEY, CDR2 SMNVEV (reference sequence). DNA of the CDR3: TGTGCCAGCAGTTTGTGGGCCGAGGGAGCCCTCCACTTT. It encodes CASSLWAEGALHF.

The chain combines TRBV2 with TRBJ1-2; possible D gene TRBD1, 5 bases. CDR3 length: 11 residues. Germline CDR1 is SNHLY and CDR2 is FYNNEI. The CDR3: CGSEQGGGYTF. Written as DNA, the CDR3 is TGTGGCTCCGAGCAGGGTGGTGGCTACACCTTC.

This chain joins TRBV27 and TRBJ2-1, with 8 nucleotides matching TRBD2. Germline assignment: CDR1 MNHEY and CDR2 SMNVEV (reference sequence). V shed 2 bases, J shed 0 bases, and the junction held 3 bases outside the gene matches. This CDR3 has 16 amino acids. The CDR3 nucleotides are TGTGCCAGCAGTTTAGCGGGGGGAAGCTCCTACAATGAGCAGTTCTTC. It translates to CASSLAGGSSYNEQFF.

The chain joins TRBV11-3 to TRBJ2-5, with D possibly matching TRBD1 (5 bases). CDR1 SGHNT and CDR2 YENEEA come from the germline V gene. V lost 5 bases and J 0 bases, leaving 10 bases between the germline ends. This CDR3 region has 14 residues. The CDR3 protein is CASSAGQNQETQYF. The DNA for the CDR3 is TGTGCCAGCAGCGCCGGACAAAACCAAGAGACCCAGTACTTC.

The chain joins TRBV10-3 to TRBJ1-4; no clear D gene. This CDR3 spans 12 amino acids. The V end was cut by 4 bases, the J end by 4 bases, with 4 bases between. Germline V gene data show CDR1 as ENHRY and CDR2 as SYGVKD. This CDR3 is CAISVSNEKLFF. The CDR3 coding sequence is TGTGCCATCAGTGTCAGTAATGAAAAACTGTTTTTT.

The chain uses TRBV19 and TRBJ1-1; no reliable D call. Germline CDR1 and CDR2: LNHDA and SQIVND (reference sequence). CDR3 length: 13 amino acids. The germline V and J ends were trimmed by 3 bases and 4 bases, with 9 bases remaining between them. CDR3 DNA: TGTGCCAGTAGTATGAGTTCTGCCACTGAAGCTTTCTTT. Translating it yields CASSMSSATEAFF.

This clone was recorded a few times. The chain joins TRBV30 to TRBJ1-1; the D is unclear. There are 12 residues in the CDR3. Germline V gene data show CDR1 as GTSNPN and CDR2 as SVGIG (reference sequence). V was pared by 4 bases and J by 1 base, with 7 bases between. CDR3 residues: CAWNTANTEAFF. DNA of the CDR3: TGTGCCTGGAATACAGCGAACACTGAAGCTTTCTTT.